These 13 T cell receptor beta chains originate from one sample sequenced in a study of identical twins. TCRdb recomputed calls from the 5' RACE reads with MiXCR, one row per CDR3 protein. Of about 340,000 distinct CDR3 sequences in the sample, approximately 8.8% were seen once. The sample consisted of naive T cells sorted from blood. The source of these receptors is a woman aged 50 to 60 in good health.

As to this clonotype: Just one base apart from a much larger clone, this may be a read error. The CDR3: CACSYYAVSPAGELFF. CDR3 nucleotide sequence: TGTGCCTGCAGTTACTACGCCGTAAGCCCAGCCGGGGAGCTGTTTTTT. The chain recombines TRBV6-5 with TRBJ2-2; D not resolved. The CDR3 extends over 16 amino acids. Germline V gene sequence: CDR1 MNHEY, CDR2 SVGAGI.

This clonotype was counted a few times. The gene calls are TRBV4-1 and TRBJ2-7, with D possibly TRBD2 on 6 matching bases. CDR1 and CDR2 from the germline V gene are MGHRA and YSYEKL. This CDR3 region has 13 residues. The ends were cut back, 2 bases at V and 6 bases at J, with 11 bases in the middle. CDR3 loop: CASSQSSGVEQYF. The CDR3 DNA reads TGCGCCAGCAGCCAAAGTTCGGGGGTCGAGCAGTACTTC.

The V gene is TRBV4-1, the J gene TRBJ2-1, with TRBD2 matching 13 bases. The junction had 7 bases not matched to a gene; V was cut back by 0 bases and J by 8 bases. The CDR3 is 17 residues long. From germline, CDR1 is MGHRA and CDR2 YSYEKL. The CDR3 loop reads CASSQDGRTSGSDEQFF. CDR3 DNA: TGCGCCAGCAGCCAAGATGGGCGGACTAGCGGGAGTGATGAGCAGTTCTTC.

At least ten counts were recorded for this clonotype. The rearrangement uses TRBV5-1 and TRBJ2-1; TRBD2 matches 10 bases. This CDR3 has 20 amino acids. Trimming took 5 bases from V and 0 from J; bases not matched to a gene: 17. Germline V gene data show CDR1 as SGHRS and CDR2 as YFSETQ. The CDR3 DNA follows: TGCGCCAGCAGAATAGGAGGAAGCGGGAGGGCCCCGGGCTCCTACAATGAGCAGTTCTTC. It is translated as CASRIGGSGRAPGSYNEQFF.

This sequence joins TRBV20-1 and TRBJ2-2; a possible D gene is TRBD1 (8 bases). Germline CDR1 reads DFQATT; CDR2 reads SNEGSKA (reference sequence). V was clipped by 0 bases and J by 7 bases, with 18 bases between them. The CDR3 runs 16 residues. CDR3 protein: CSARDRGRGNGGELFF. CDR3 DNA: TGCAGTGCTAGAGACAGGGGGCGGGGGAACGGCGGGGAGCTGTTTTTT.

This clonotype was seen a handful of times. The rearrangement links TRBV19 to TRBJ1-2; TRBD1 agrees at 9 bases. V shed 4 bases and J 8 bases; nucleotides not matched to a gene: 8. CDR1 and CDR2 from the germline V gene are LNHDA and SQIVND (reference sequence). This CDR3 comprises 14 residues. DNA for the CDR3: TGTGCCAGTAGTACCTTGGGACAGGGTGGAGGCTACACCTTC. Amino acids: CASSTLGQGGGYTF.

This clonotype was seen a handful of times. The V gene is TRBV20-1, the J gene TRBJ2-7, with a possible D match to TRBD2 (5 bases). The V gene lost 4 bases and the J gene lost 6 bases, with 28 bases spanning the gap. Germline CDR1 is DFQATT and CDR2 is SNEGSKA (reference sequence). The CDR3 sequence is 17 residues long. The CDR3 DNA reads TGCAGTGCTAAAAGAGTGGCGGACTCCCATTTGTGGGGCGAGCAGTACTTC. Translated: CSAKRVADSHLWGEQYF.

Ten or more counts support this clonotype. V usage is TRBV12-3 or TRBV12-4 and J usage is TRBJ1-1; a weak D match, TRBD1 (6 bases). The CDR3 sequence is 14 residues long. V shed 5 bases and J shed 0 bases, with 10 bases lying between them. This CDR3 reads CASSAGVMNTEAFF. In DNA, the CDR3 is TGTGCCAGCAGTGCAGGGGTAATGAACACTGAAGCTTTCTTT.

This clonotype has at least ten counts. The V call is TRBV11-2, the J call TRBJ2-3; TRBD2 matches at 7 bases. CDR1 is SGHAT and CDR2 is FQNNGV in the germline V gene. The CDR3 extends over 14 amino acids. Germline trimming cut 5 bases from V and 2 bases from J; bases unmatched to any gene: 4. CDR3 in amino acids: CASSPGTNTDTQYF. DNA of the CDR3: TGTGCCAGCAGCCCCGGGACTAACACAGATACGCAGTATTTT.

The chain joins TRBV25-1 to TRBJ2-7, with D perhaps being TRBD1 or TRBD2 (5 bases each). The germline gives CDR1 MGHDK, CDR2 SYGVNS. This CDR3 has 15 residues. V was cut by 0 bases and J by 3 bases, with 12 bases left in between. The CDR3 nucleotides are TGTGCCAGCAGTGAATACTCTGGGGGTAGCTACGAGCAGTACTTC. Protein: CASSEYSGGSYEQYF.

This clonotype was counted a single time. The genes are TRBV7-6 and TRBJ2-1, with TRBD2 matching over 10 bases. This CDR3 is 22 amino acids long. V trimming: 3 bases; J trimming: 0 bases; junction bases outside the gene matches: 20. The germline V gene encodes CDR1 SGHVS and CDR2 FNYEAQ. Written as DNA, the CDR3 is TGTGCCAGCAGCTTGGGCCAGGCTAGCGGGAGCACTACCTGGAGCTCCTACAATGAGCAGTTCTTC. This gives the protein CASSLGQASGSTTWSSYNEQFF.

This clonotype was detected only a few times. The chain carries TRBV29-1 and TRBJ2-5; weak D call: TRBD1 (6 bases). The CDR3 loop spans 13 amino acids. The ends were cut back, 4 bases at V and 5 bases at J, with 14 bases in the middle. Germline V gene lookup returns CDR1 SQVTM and CDR2 ANQGSEA. The CDR3: CSVGPTGMETQYF. CDR3 bases: TGCAGCGTTGGCCCAACAGGGATGGAGACCCAGTACTTC.

This clonotype showed up just a few times. The V call is TRBV5-1, the J call TRBJ2-7; 11 positions match TRBD2. CDR1 and CDR2 (germline): SGHRS, YFSETQ. V lost 0 bases and J lost 8; bases outside the gene matches: 4. CDR3 length: 14 residues. The CDR3 bases are TGCGCCAGCAGCTTGGGCGTAGCGGGGGGGAAGCAGTACGTC. Its protein is CASSLGVAGGKQYV.